This passage covers 14 T cell receptor beta chains from one sample sequenced in a study of T-cell memory formation after mild COVID-19. Via MiXCR, TCRdb re-called the 5' RACE reads, giving one row per CDR3 protein. This table holds 300,000 to 350,000 distinct CDR3 sequences, approximately 14% found once. The sequencing input was PBMCs or a T cell subset sorted from them (not recorded which). These TCRs come from a man aged 18 to 29 who had mild COVID-19 (a few samples of this study predate the infection). Cell type and time point are not known.

The chain has TRBV2 and TRBJ2-5; D unresolved. Germline V gene sequence: CDR1 SNHLY, CDR2 FYNNEI. The CDR3 is 14 residues long. The V end was cut by 2 bases, the J end by 2 bases, with 9 bases between. CDR3 residues: CASSELQTQETQYF. The CDR3 DNA sequence: TGTGCCAGCAGTGAACTACAGACTCAAGAGACCCAGTACTTC.

The rearrangement uses TRBV7-3 and TRBJ1-1, with D perhaps matching TRBD1 (6 bases). Germline V lookup: CDR1 SGHTA, CDR2 FQGTGA. CDR3 length equals 14 residues. V dropped 5 bases and J dropped 1 base, with 11 bases sitting between them. The CDR3 DNA sequence: TGTGCCAGCAGCCAAGGACAGAGGAACACTGAAGCTTTCTTT. It translates to CASSQGQRNTEAFF. Drawing the rest from reference TRBV7-3 and TRBJ1-1, the complete variable domain is GAGVSQTPSNKVTEKGKYVELRCDPISGHTALYWYRQSLGQGPEFLIYFQGTGAADDSGLPNDRFFAVRPEGSVSTLKIQRTERGDSAVYLCASSQGQRNTEAFFGQGTRLTVV.

This clonotype has a handful of counts. V usage is TRBV21-1 and J usage is TRBJ2-7. TRBV21-1 is a recognized pseudogene. This CDR3 is 15 amino acids long. The CDR3 spells CASSKVLAQSYEQYF. CDR3 DNA: TGTGCCAGCAGCAAAGTGCTAGCACAATCCTACGAGCAGTACTTC.

This clonotype turned up a few times. The V call is TRBV9, the J call TRBJ2-3; TRBD2 aligns across 16 bases. V trimming: 0 bases; J trimming: 3 bases; junction bases outside the gene matches: 4. The CDR3 is made up of 18 amino acids. The germline V gene has CDR1 SGDLS and CDR2 YYNGEE. CDR3 sequence (DNA): TGTGCCAGCAGCGTAGCGGGACTAGCGGGGGGGCAAACAGATACGCAGTATTTT. It yields the protein CASSVAGLAGGQTDTQYF. Drawing the rest from reference TRBV9 and TRBJ2-3, the complete variable domain is DSGVTQTPKHLITATGQRVTLRCSPRSGDLSVYWYQQSLDQGLQFLIQYYNGEERAKGNILERFSAQQFPDLHSELNLSSLELGDSALYFCASSVAGLAGGQTDTQYFGPGTRLTVL.

This clonotype came up a few times. V usage is TRBV20-1 and J usage is TRBJ2-1, with 8 bases lining up with TRBD2. This CDR3 has 15 residues. Germline trimming cut 1 base from V and 6 bases from J; bases unmatched to any gene: 8. Per germline, CDR1 DFQATT and CDR2 SNEGSKA (reference sequence). The CDR3 DNA follows: TGCAGTGCTAGAGTTGCTGCGGGGGGACGCAATGAGCAGTTCTTC. Translated: CSARVAAGGRNEQFF.

This rearrangement joins TRBV2 to TRBJ2-1; 7 nucleotides line up with TRBD2. This CDR3 contains 11 residues. Germline V CDR1 and CDR2: SNHLY, FYNNEI. V shed 2 bases and J 16 bases; nucleotides not matched to a gene: 5. CDR3 amino acids: CASSESGTRFF. The CDR3, as DNA: TGTGCCAGCAGTGAAAGCGGGACGCGATTCTTC.

This clonotype was detected only a few times. This chain uses TRBV7-3 with TRBJ2-2, with a possible D match to TRBD2 (7 bases). The germline V gene encodes CDR1 SGHTA and CDR2 FQGTGA. V shed 0 bases and J shed 6 bases, with 11 bases lying between them. The CDR3 sequence is 15 residues long. Written as DNA, the CDR3 is TGTGCCAGCAGCTTAACCCTAGGGGGGGCCGGGGAGCTGTTTTTT. This translates into CASSLTLGGAGELFF.

This clonotype was observed many times. The chain joins TRBV5-1 to TRBJ2-3; 7 bases match TRBD1. Germline trimming cut 2 bases from V and 2 bases from J; bases unmatched to any gene: 2. CDR3 length: 14 amino acids. Germline V gene lookup returns CDR1 SGHRS and CDR2 YFSETQ. In DNA, the CDR3 is TGCGCCAGCAGCTTTGGACAGGACACAGATACGCAGTATTTT. This encodes CASSFGQDTDTQYF.

This clonotype was counted a few times. The V and J genes are TRBV7-2 and TRBJ1-5; 7 bases map to TRBD1. This CDR3 contains 15 residues. Per the germline V gene, CDR1 is SGHTA and CDR2 is FQGNSA. The V segment lost 1 base and the J segment 9 bases; nucleotides outside the gene matches: 9. The CDR3 spells CASSLEGTVKRPQHF. The CDR3 DNA follows: TGTGCCAGCAGCTTAGAAGGGACAGTTAAAAGGCCCCAGCATTTT.

This clonotype occurred a few times. This chain uses TRBV29-1 with TRBJ1-2; 7 bases align to TRBD1. J gave up 6 bases and V 7 bases, and 14 bases lay outside the gene matches. Germline CDR1 SQVTM, CDR2 ANQGSEA. The CDR3 totals 14 residues. CDR3: CSALLTGRGDGYTF. The CDR3 bases are TGCAGCGCTCTACTGACAGGGAGAGGGGATGGCTACACCTTC.

This clonotype showed up many times. The chain carries TRBV12-3 or TRBV12-4 and TRBJ2-5, with D maybe TRBD2 (5 bases). Trimming shortened V by 5 bases and J by 7 bases, and 17 bases separated the two germline ends. The CDR3 consists of 14 residues. The CDR3, as DNA: TGTGCCAGCAGTATGGGAGAGCGGTGGGGGACCCAGTACTTC. Amino acids: CASSMGERWGTQYF.

This clonotype was observed at least ten times. This rearrangement joins TRBV6-5 to TRBJ1-2; tentative D call: TRBD1 (5 bases). Trimming shortened V by 5 bases and J by 8 bases, and 18 bases separated the two germline ends. This CDR3 spans 14 amino acids. Germline values: CDR1 MNHEY, CDR2 SVGAGI. CDR3 protein: CASSQPPGEGGYTF. In DNA, the CDR3 is TGTGCCAGCAGTCAACCCCCCGGGGAGGGGGGCTACACCTTC.

This chain connects TRBV25-1 to TRBJ1-2; no reliable D call. The V and J ends lost 4 bases and 5 bases respectively, with 5 bases between them. CDR1 is MGHDK and CDR2 is SYGVNS in the germline V gene. The CDR3 consists of 11 residues. CDR3 loop: CASSVGYGYTF. The CDR3 DNA reads as TGTGCCAGCAGTGTGGGGTATGGCTACACCTTC.

This chain joins TRBV20-1 and TRBJ1-5; no definite D call. CDR3 length: 12 residues. Trimming took 0 bases from V and 7 from J, leaving 7 bases between them. The V gene's germline CDR1 is DFQATT and CDR2 SNEGSKA (reference sequence). The CDR3 protein is CSARDREQPQHF. Written as DNA, the CDR3 is TGCAGTGCTAGAGATCGGGAACAGCCCCAGCATTTT.